The present TCR beta chain was sequenced within a study of blood T cell repertoires in COVID-19. Study overall: Whether acute or convalescent, the COVID-19 samples came from the United States, Italy and Spain. PBMCs, B-cell-depleted T cells, or T cells were the source of the cDNA or gDNA that made up the material.

Per the original data handling: The assay estimated nucleated cells by amplifying reference gene primers. Measured with immunoSEQ multiplex PCR; TCRdb has only the in-frame clones, and not every one. D and trimming come from the DNA, and the V and J calls and clone size come from that table. The top ten hold roughly 9% of the sample, which has around 140,000 clones, 77% seen once. The CDR3 runs to 16 residues. V lost 5 bases and J lost 5; bases outside the gene matches: 9. CDR1 MDHEN and CDR2 SYDVKM come from the germline V gene. The rearrangement uses TRBV28 and TRBJ2-7; TRBD2 aligns across 13 bases. The sequenced sample was peripheral blood. This receptor was identified in a woman between 50 and 59 years old with active or convalescent COVID-19. As DNA, the CDR3 is TGTGCCAGCAGTCCCACCGGACTAGCGGGAGCCAACGAGCAGTACTTC. It specifies CASSPTGLAGANEQYF.